Listed below are T cell receptor beta chains from one sample, sequenced in a study of identical twins. From the 5' RACE reads, TCRdb called clonotypes with MiXCR, one entry per CDR3 protein. The sample includes just over 500,000 distinct CDR3 sequences, less than 25% of them seen just once. The data were also submitted as part of a second study, on T cells expressing NK-cell markers.

Specimen: CD4+ T cells sorted from blood. The receptor source for this set is a woman in her late teens or twenties in good health. CDR3s include the opening cysteine and the closing phenylalanine or tryptophan. A D gene is named only where the DNA matches it firmly. Size is omitted from some rows. Given values are once, few, many or a class for expanded clones.

clone_size | d_call | j_call | v_call | cdr3_nt | cdr3_aa
few | NA | TRBJ2-2 | TRBV18 | TGTGCCAGCTCACCAATTCGGGGGGAGCTGTTTTTT | CASSPIRGELFF
NA | NA | TRBJ1-2 | TRBV20-1 | TGCAGTGCTTTCCACCGGGTACAGAACCGTGGCTACACCTTC | CSAFHRVQNRGYTF
few | NA | TRBJ1-2 | TRBV12-3/TRBV12-4 | TGTGCCAGCAGTTTATATCCGGGAGGCTATGGCTACACCTTC | CASSLYPGGYGYTF
NA | NA | TRBJ1-5 | TRBV7-9 | TGTGCCAGCAGCAGACAGGAGGGTGATCAGCCCCAGCATTTT | CASSRQEGDQPQHF
few | TRBD2 | TRBJ2-5 | TRBV5-1 | TGCGCCAGCAGCGCTGGACTAGCGGGGTCCCAAGAGACCCAGTACTTC | CASSAGLAGSQETQYF
NA | NA | TRBJ2-3 | TRBV20-1 | TGCAGTGCTAGGGACTTGATGAGGACAGATACGCTGTATTTT | CSARDLMRTDTLYF
NA | NA | TRBJ2-5 | TRBV11-2 | TGTGCCAGCAGCCCAGAGGCAGGGTTGAAGACCCAGTACTTC | CASSPEAGLKTQYF
NA | NA | TRBJ1-2 | TRBV5-1 | TGCGCCAGCGGACCAGGGGCAAATGGCTACACCTTC | CASGPGANGYTF
NA | NA | TRBJ2-6 | TRBV30 | TGTGCCTGGAGTTTGGTGGCTGGGGCCAACGTCCTGACTTTC | CAWSLVAGANVLTF
few | NA | TRBJ1-1 | TRBV20-1 | TGCAGTGCAAGGGACGACGACGCTGAAGCTTTCTTT | CSARDDDAEAFF
many | TRBD2 | TRBJ2-1 | TRBV20-1 | TGCAGTGCTAGTGGGACTAGCAAGCAGTTCTTC | CSASGTSKQFF
NA | TRBD1 | TRBJ1-1 | TRBV27 | TGTGCCAGCAGTCCCTGGACAGGGAAAACGGCTTTCTTT | CASSPWTGKTAFF
few | NA | TRBJ2-5 | TRBV6-5 | TGTGCCAGCAGTTACCGGGGTAGCGGCTACCAAGAGACCCAGTACTTC | CASSYRGSGYQETQYF
few | NA | TRBJ1-1 | TRBV20-1 | TGCAGTGCTAGAGTGAGGGGATCGTCAGCTTTCTTT | CSARVRGSSAFF
NA | NA | TRBJ2-7 | TRBV14 | TGTGCCAGCAGCCAAGAGATGAGTCCCCCATCGGACGAGCAGTACTTC | CASSQEMSPPSDEQYF
few | NA | TRBJ1-1 | TRBV5-1 | TGCGCCAGCAGCTTGGGACCGGACACTGAAGCTTTCTTT | CASSLGPDTEAFF
NA | NA | TRBJ1-2 | TRBV12-3/TRBV12-4 | TGTGCCATTACCGGTAGATATGGCTACACCTTC | CAITGRYGYTF
NA | NA | TRBJ2-1 | TRBV20-1 | TGCAGTGCTGAGATCGGGACCGGGACGGGTGAGCAGTTCTTC | CSAEIGTGTGEQFF
few | NA | TRBJ2-4 | TRBV6-5 | TGTGCCAGCAGTTACATCTTCCGACAACTAGCCAAAAACATTCAGTACTTC | CASSYIFRQLAKNIQYF
few | NA | TRBJ2-2 | TRBV10-3 | TGTGCCCCTAGCCGCACATCGGGTAACAGGATTCACACCGGGGAGCTGTTTTTT | CAPSRTSGNRIHTGELFF
NA | TRBD2 | TRBJ2-1 | TRBV9 | TGTGCCAGCAGCGCCCCACCGGGGGGGCCTAGGAATGAGCAGTTCTTC | CASSAPPGGPRNEQFF
few | TRBD1 | TRBJ2-1 | TRBV10-3 | TGTGCCATCAGTAGAGACAGGGGACCCTACAATGAGCAGTTCTTC | CAISRDRGPYNEQFF
NA | TRBD1 | TRBJ2-2 | TRBV12-3/TRBV12-4 | TGTGCCAGCAGACTTCGACAGGGAAGGACCGGGGAGCTGTTTTTT | CASRLRQGRTGELFF
few | TRBD2 | TRBJ2-1 | TRBV12-3/TRBV12-4 | TGTGCCAGCAGCCGGACTAGCGGGGGGATCTACAATGAGCAGTTCTTC | CASSRTSGGIYNEQFF
NA | NA | TRBJ2-7 | TRBV18 | TGTGCCAGCTCACCACTCTCGGCTAGCCTGAGTAGGTACGAGCAGTACTTC | CASSPLSASLSRYEQYF
few | NA | TRBJ2-1 | TRBV20-1 | TGCAGTGCTGCCCCTAGAGCCGGGGAGCAGTTCTTC | CSAAPRAGEQFF
NA | NA | TRBJ1-2 | TRBV12-3/TRBV12-4 | TGTGCCAGCAGTTTTTGGCCAGACCGATTTTACACCTTC | CASSFWPDRFYTF
NA | NA | TRBJ1-2 | TRBV12-3/TRBV12-4 | TGTGCCAGCAGCCCCCGACGAGTTAACTATGGCTACACCTTC | CASSPRRVNYGYTF
few | TRBD2 | TRBJ2-1 | TRBV12-3/TRBV12-4 | TGTGCCAGCAGTTTTTTCAGCGGGGGGGCCTACAATGAGCAGTTCTTC | CASSFFSGGAYNEQFF
few | TRBD1 | TRBJ2-7 | TRBV9 | TGTGCCAGCAGCCCAGGACAGGGGTTTTACGAGCAGTACTTC | CASSPGQGFYEQYF
few | NA | TRBJ2-2 | TRBV5-1 | TGCGCCAGCAGCTCCCCTTGGGGGAGGAGCACCGGGGAGCTGTTTTTT | CASSSPWGRSTGELFF
NA | TRBD2 | TRBJ2-1 | TRBV20-1 | TGCTGCGCTAGAGATCCCAATACCCGAGCGGGAGGGCACGGGCAGTTCTTC | CCARDPNTRAGGHGQFF
few | NA | TRBJ2-5 | TRBV7-2 | TGTGCCAGCAGCTTAGGCGGAAACCAAGAGACCCAGTACTTC | CASSLGGNQETQYF
NA | NA | TRBJ2-5 | TRBV20-1 | TGCAGTGCTAGAGATCTAGGGGGGGTGCAAGAGACCCAGTACTTC | CSARDLGGVQETQYF
few | NA | TRBJ2-3 | TRBV5-1 | TGCGCCAGCAGCTTGGAATCAGCCGGGACAGATACGCAGTATTTT | CASSLESAGTDTQYF
many | NA | TRBJ1-2 | TRBV4-2 | TGTGCCAGCAGCCAAGAAAGTAGGGGTGGGGATGGCTACACCTTC | CASSQESRGGDGYTF
NA | TRBD2 | TRBJ2-5 | TRBV6-1 | TGTGCCAGCAGTGAAGGGTCTAGCGGGGTGGGCGGGACCCAGTACTTC | CASSEGSSGVGGTQYF
NA | TRBD2 | TRBJ2-2 | TRBV10-3 | TGTGCCATTAGAGTTAGCGGGACCACCGGGGAGCTGTTTTTT | CAIRVSGTTGELFF
NA | TRBD2 | TRBJ2-1 | TRBV20-1 | TGCAGTGCTATGGCTTCGGGACTAGCGGGAAGAAGGTCCTACAATGAGCAGTTCTTC | CSAMASGLAGRRSYNEQFF
NA | NA | TRBJ2-3 | TRBV20-1 | TGCAGTGCCACCGCCATCGGGGAGAGTACCACAGATACGCAGTATTTT | CSATAIGESTTDTQYF
few | NA | TRBJ2-5 | TRBV3-1 | TGTGCCAGCAGCGGAAGAGACAAAGGGGGGACCCAGTACTTC | CASSGRDKGGTQYF
NA | TRBD1 | TRBJ2-7 | TRBV6-1 | TGTGCCAGCAGCTTGGCGGCCAGACAGGGATACGAGCAGTACTTC | CASSLAARQGYEQYF
few | TRBD1 | TRBJ2-3 | TRBV20-1 | TGCAGTGCGATCCCCCCTCAGGGGGCAGATACGCAGTATTTT | CSAIPPQGADTQYF
NA | NA | TRBJ2-7 | TRBV5-1 | TGCGCCAGCAGTCCCCGGGGAGTTCTCTCCTACGAGCAGTACTTC | CASSPRGVLSYEQYF
few | TRBD2 | TRBJ2-3 | TRBV12-3/TRBV12-4 | TGTGCCAGCAGTCCGGCTAGCGGGACCGGGGATACGCAGTATTTT | CASSPASGTGDTQYF
NA | NA | TRBJ2-3 | TRBV29-1 | TGCAGCGTTGGGAAATCAGATACGCAGTATTTT | CSVGKSDTQYF
NA | NA | TRBJ1-6 | TRBV6-5 | TGTGCCAGCAGTTACTTAAGTAGGGGAAGTTCACCCCTCCACTTT | CASSYLSRGSSPLHF
few | NA | TRBJ2-3 | TRBV9 | TGTGCCAGCAGCTTAAGATCGCGCGGGGCTCACACAGATACGCAGTATTTT | CASSLRSRGAHTDTQYF
few | NA | TRBJ2-7 | TRBV20-1 | TGCAGTGCTAGACTTCGGGCGAGCTCCTACGAGCAGTACTTC | CSARLRASSYEQYF
NA | TRBD1 | TRBJ2-7 | TRBV20-1 | TGCAGTGCTGGGGACAGAACCTACGAGCAGTACTTC | CSAGDRTYEQYF
many | NA | TRBJ2-5 | TRBV12-3/TRBV12-4 | TGTGCCAGCAGGTCCGGGACGGAAAGGGAGACCCAGTACTTC | CASRSGTERETQYF
NA | TRBD2 | TRBJ2-1 | TRBV7-2 | TGTGCCAGCGGTCGGGGGGTTTACAATGAGCAGTTCTTC | CASGRGVYNEQFF
NA | NA | TRBJ2-7 | TRBV30 | TGTGCCTGGAGTCTGTCTCTTACCTACGAGCAGTACTTC | CAWSLSLTYEQYF
many | NA | TRBJ2-5 | TRBV7-9 | TGTGCCAGCAGCTTGGGCGGCCTAGGGGAGACCCAGTACTTC | CASSLGGLGETQYF
few | NA | TRBJ2-1 | TRBV6-5 | TGTGCCAGCAGTTACTTCGTAAACAATGAGCAGTTCTTC | CASSYFVNNEQFF